The next 23 T cell receptor beta chains were all read from a single sample in a study of molecular identifiers for immune sequencing clone quantification. One entry per CDR3 protein results from TCRdb running MiXCR on the PCR reads. In the table there are about 640,000 distinct CDR3 sequences, nearly 20% of which are singletons. The material sequenced was naive CD8+ T cells from blood, with Jurkat cell RNA spiked in. Documented subset: FACS-sorted CD8+CD4-CCR7+CD45RA+ naive T cells. The receptors shown here come from a human donor in good health. Some libraries in this study had Jurkat cell RNA spiked in.

About this clonotype: A clone one base away is much larger, so this may be a read error. The chain carries TRBV5-3 and TRBJ2-2; D is uncertain. TRBV5-3 is known as an ORF, though its function is uncertain. The CDR3 runs 16 residues. CDR3 sequence reads: CASSLDGRSNTGELFF. As DNA, the CDR3 is TGTGCCAGCAGCTTGGACGGACGGTCGAACACCGGGGAGCTGTTTTTT.

This clonotype came up many times. The chain couples TRBV14 to TRBJ2-7; no clear D gene. The CDR3 runs to 14 residues. Germline assignment: CDR1 SGHDN and CDR2 FVKESK. Trimming cost V 1 base and J 5 bases, with 12 bases left between them. The CDR3 protein is CASSQGYRPNEQYF. In DNA form, the CDR3 reads TGTGCCAGCAGCCAAGGTTATCGCCCGAACGAGCAGTACTTC. Full variable domain (outside the CDR3, taken from reference TRBV14 and TRBJ2-7): EAGVTQFPSHSVIEKGQTVTLRCDPISGHDNLYWYRRVMGKEIKFLLHFVKESKQDESGMPNNRFLAERTGGTYSTLKVQPAELEDSGVYFCASSQGYRPNEQYFGPGTRLTVT.

This clonotype was counted once. A much larger clonotype is one base distant, so this may be a read error. The chain links TRBV4-3 to TRBJ2-7; 8 bases agree with TRBD1. The CDR3 has 15 residues. From germline, CDR1 is LGHNA and CDR2 YSLEER. CDR3 bases: TGCGCCAGCAGCCACGGGACAGGAGGGTCCTACGAGAAGTACTTC. Amino acids: CASSHGTGGSYEKYF.

This chain joins TRBV7-2 and TRBJ2-1, with a possible D match to TRBD1 (6 bases). The CDR3 covers 19 residues. Germline V gives CDR1 SGHTA, CDR2 FQGNSA. Trimming took 3 bases from V and 1 from J, leaving 22 bases between them. CDR3 in amino acids: CASSLMWGRSRESYNEQFF. The CDR3 bases are TGTGCCAGCAGCTTGATGTGGGGGCGGTCCCGTGAATCCTACAATGAGCAGTTCTTC.

This clonotype was observed a few times. The chain is built from TRBV29-1 and TRBJ2-1, with D perhaps TRBD1 (6 bases). V was clipped by 5 bases and J by 4 bases, with 18 bases between them. Germline V gives CDR1 SQVTM, CDR2 ANQGSEA. The CDR3 length is 15 residues. CDR3 loop: CSVYTGAGVYNEQFF. The CDR3 DNA reads as TGCAGCGTTTACACTGGGGCAGGGGTGTACAATGAGCAGTTCTTC.

The chain joins TRBV2 to TRBJ2-1; D is undetermined. Germline CDR1 reads SNHLY; CDR2 reads FYNNEI. The CDR3 length is 11 residues. In DNA, the CDR3 is TGTGCAGCCAGCATCTACAATGAGCAGTTCTTC. It yields the protein CAASIYNEQFF.

Many counts were recorded for this clonotype. The chain couples TRBV7-9 to TRBJ2-7, with D perhaps matching TRBD1 or TRBD2 (5 bases each). The CDR3 consists of 14 residues. The germline gives CDR1 SEHNR, CDR2 FQNEAQ (reference sequence). V was clipped by 4 bases and J by 1 base, with 11 bases between them. CDR3 coding DNA: TGTGCCAGCAGCTATGGGGGAGCATCCTACGAGCAGTACTTC. The encoded protein is CASSYGGASYEQYF.

This clonotype was counted at least ten times. The chain carries TRBV6-1 and TRBJ1-1; 9 nucleotides match TRBD1. Trimming removed 6 bases from V and 7 bases from J; junction bases left unmatched: 9. CDR1 MNHNS and CDR2 SASEGT come from the germline V gene. The CDR3 has 14 residues. The CDR3 bases are TGTGCCAGCAGCGCCGGGACAGGGCTTGATGAAGCTTTCTTT. Translated, it gives CASSAGTGLDEAFF.

Notes on this clonotype: This may be a read error, as it is one base from a much larger clone. The gene calls are TRBV6-6 and TRBJ2-3; the D is unclear. This CDR3 has 12 residues. Trimming removed 8 bases at V and 6 bases at J, with 12 bases between. Germline CDR1 MNHNY, CDR2 SVGAGI (reference sequence). The CDR3 sequence: CASGLSMDTQYF. The CDR3 nucleotides read TGTGCCAGCGGTCTGTCTATGGATACGCAGTATTTT.

This clonotype came up many times. J is TRBJ2-3 and V is TRBV12-3 or TRBV12-4; TRBD1 or TRBD2 may be the D gene (5 bases each). V lost 3 bases, J lost 4 bases, and 14 bases lay in between. The CDR3 spans 15 residues. CDR3: CASSLRQGVADTQYF. The CDR3 nucleotides read TGTGCCAGCAGTTTGCGTCAGGGAGTCGCAGATACGCAGTATTTT.

Only a few counts were recorded for this clonotype. V and J are TRBV5-8 and TRBJ1-1, with D unresolved. CDR3 length: 18 residues. CDR1 and CDR2 (germline): SGHTS, YDEGEE. V shed 1 base and J shed 1 base, with 20 bases lying between them. The CDR3 DNA sequence: TGTGCCAGCAGCTTGTTGCTCACCATGGGCACCTGGAACACTGAAGCTTTCTTT. Protein sequence: CASSLLLTMGTWNTEAFF.

This chain links TRBV28 with TRBJ2-7, with TRBD2 matching 8 bases. This CDR3 region has 15 residues. V was clipped by 2 bases and J by 9 bases; unmatched bases: 12. Looked up from germline, CDR1 is MDHEN and CDR2 is SYDVKM. CDR3 sequence reads: CASSLPLVAGGRQYF. The CDR3 region has the DNA TGTGCCAGCAGTTTACCTCTGGTGGCGGGAGGCCGGCAGTACTTC. The full variable domain, completed using reference TRBV28 and TRBJ2-7, is DVKVTQSSRYLVKRTGEKVFLECVQDMDHENMFWYRQDPGLGLRLIYFSYDVKMKEKGDIPEGYSVSREKKERFSLILESASTNQTSMYLCASSLPLVAGGRQYFGPGTRLTVT.

Of note for this clonotype: Being one base from a much bigger clone, this may be a read error. This sequence joins TRBV5-1 and TRBJ2-7, with D maybe TRBD1 (6 bases). The CDR3 is made up of 15 amino acids. Germline V gene data show CDR1 as SGHRS and CDR2 as YFSETQ. The CDR3: CAGSLSGTPAYEQYF. In DNA, the CDR3 is TGCGCCGGCAGCTTATCCGGGACACCAGCCTACGAGCAGTACTTC.

This clonotype was picked up many times. The chain carries TRBV7-2 and TRBJ2-7, with 10 positions matching TRBD1. The trim removed 1 base at V and 2 bases at J, leaving 5 bases unmatched. The CDR3 runs 16 residues. The V gene's germline CDR1 is SGHTA and CDR2 FQGNSA. CDR3 sequence: CASSLGPGQGTYEQYF. CDR3 nucleotides: TGTGCCAGCAGCTTAGGACCGGGACAGGGGACCTACGAGCAGTACTTC.

The rearrangement joins TRBV3-1 to TRBJ1-1; D ambiguous. The germline V gene encodes CDR1 LGHDT and CDR2 YNNKEL (reference sequence). The CDR3 totals 14 residues. With 4 bases removed from V and 0 bases from J, the gap between germline ends came to 9 bases. The CDR3 DNA follows: TGTGCCAGCAGCCGACGGAGCATGAACACTGAAGCTTTCTTT. Translating gives CASSRRSMNTEAFF.

On this clonotype itself: This clone may be a read error of a much larger clone one base away. This chain connects TRBV6-2 or TRBV6-3 to TRBJ2-5; D gene ambiguous. Germline-derived CDR1 and CDR2 are MNHEY and SVGEGT. This CDR3 has 14 residues. The CDR3 DNA follows: TGTGTCAGCAGTTACACGGGCCCTCAAGAGACCCAGTACTTC. Its protein is CVSSYTGPQETQYF.

This clonotype was seen at least ten times. The chain couples TRBV29-1 to TRBJ2-2; D uncertain. The V and J ends lost 6 bases and 4 bases respectively, with 9 bases between them. Germline values: CDR1 SQVTM, CDR2 ANQGSEA. CDR3 length: 12 residues. CDR3 sequence: CSVLSATGELFF. CDR3 coding DNA: TGCAGCGTCCTGTCCGCCACCGGGGAGCTGTTTTTT.

Regarding this clonotype: Germline and junction disagree at one end, which may indicate a read error. This chain joins TRBV20-1 and TRBJ1-2; D is perhaps TRBD1 (6 bases). Germline loops: CDR1 DFQATT, CDR2 SNEGSKA (reference sequence). The CDR3 length is 14 residues. This chain's CDR3 is CSARGRGFDYGCTF. The CDR3, as DNA: TGCAGTGCTAGGGGCAGGGGCTTTGACTATGGCTGCACCTTC.

This clonotype came up a few times. The chain recombines TRBV4-2 with TRBJ2-7; no clear D gene. V lost 0 bases and J 4 bases, leaving 7 bases between the germline ends. Per the germline V gene, CDR1 is LGHNA and CDR2 is YNFKEQ. This CDR3 has 13 residues. The CDR3 DNA follows: TGTGCCAGCAGCCAAGAAAAACCTTACGAGCAGTACTTC. Protein: CASSQEKPYEQYF.

This clonotype was counted ten times or more. The rearrangement joins TRBV12-3 or TRBV12-4 to TRBJ2-1; TRBD1 agrees at 10 bases. After removal of 6 bases from V and 5 bases from J, the junction contained 7 bases not matched to a gene. This CDR3 is built from 15 residues. The CDR3 nucleotides are TGTGCCAGCAGCCTCGACAGGGGGCAAGACAATGAGCAGTTCTTC. It codes for CASSLDRGQDNEQFF.

The table lists this clonotype with many counts. This sequence joins TRBV28 and TRBJ2-7; perhaps TRBD1 as D (6 bases). Between the trimmed V and J ends, which lost 6 bases and 0 bases, there was a span of 9 bases. Germline V CDR1 and CDR2: MDHEN, SYDVKM. The CDR3 length is 13 residues. The chain's CDR3 is CASRSTGSYEQYF. The CDR3 DNA reads as TGTGCCAGCAGGTCGACAGGCTCCTACGAGCAGTACTTC.

This clonotype was found many times. The chain is built from TRBV14 and TRBJ2-7, with no clear D. The CDR3 covers 12 residues. Deletions cut 4 bases from V and 2 bases from J, with 6 bases between. From germline, CDR1 is SGHDN and CDR2 FVKESK. The CDR3 protein is CASSPYPYEQYF. The DNA of the CDR3 is TGTGCCAGCAGCCCCTATCCCTACGAGCAGTACTTC.

The sample holds many counts of this clonotype. This chain uses TRBV4-1 with TRBJ2-7; TRBD2 agrees at 8 bases. The CDR3 consists of 16 residues. Germline CDR1 and CDR2: MGHRA and YSYEKL. The V segment lost 0 bases and the J segment 2 bases; nucleotides outside the gene matches: 6. CDR3 sequence: CASSQDERGRAYEQYF. The CDR3 DNA sequence: TGCGCCAGCAGCCAAGACGAGCGGGGGAGAGCCTACGAGCAGTACTTC.